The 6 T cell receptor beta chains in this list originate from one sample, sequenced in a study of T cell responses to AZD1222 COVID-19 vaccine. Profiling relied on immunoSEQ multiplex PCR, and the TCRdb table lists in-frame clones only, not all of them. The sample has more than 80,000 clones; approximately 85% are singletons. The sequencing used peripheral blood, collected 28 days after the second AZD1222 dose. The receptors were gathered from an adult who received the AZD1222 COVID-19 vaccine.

CDR3 residues: CASSPGKDRGRNEQFF. The CDR3 nucleotides are TGTGCCAGCTCACCAGGAAAGGACAGGGGGAGGAATGAGCAGTTCTTC. The J gene is TRBJ2-1, the V gene TRBV18; 10 positions agree with TRBD1. The germline V gene encodes CDR1 KGHSH and CDR2 LQKENI. The CDR3 loop spans 16 amino acids. V lost 2 bases and J lost 7; bases outside the gene matches: 8.

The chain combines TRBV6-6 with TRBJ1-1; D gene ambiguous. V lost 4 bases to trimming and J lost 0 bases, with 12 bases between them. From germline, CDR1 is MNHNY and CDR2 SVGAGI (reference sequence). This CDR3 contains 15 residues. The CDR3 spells CASSSRRVMNTEAFF. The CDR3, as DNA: TGTGCCAGCAGTTCCAGACGGGTCATGAACACTGAAGCTTTCTTT.

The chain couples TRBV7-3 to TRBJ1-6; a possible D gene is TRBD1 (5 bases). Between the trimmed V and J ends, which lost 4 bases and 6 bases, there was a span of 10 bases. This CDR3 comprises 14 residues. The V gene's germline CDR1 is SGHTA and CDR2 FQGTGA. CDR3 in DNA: TGTGCCAGCAGCTCTCAGGGAGTTAATTCACCCCTCCACTTT. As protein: CASSSQGVNSPLHF.

The CDR3, as DNA: TGTGCCAGCAGCTTAGATTGGTCTTCGCAGACCCAGTACTTC. This translates into CASSLDWSSQTQYF. V gene TRBV7-2 combines with J gene TRBJ2-5; no clear D. V was clipped by 1 base and J by 6 bases, with 12 bases between them. Germline CDR1 and CDR2: SGHTA and FQGNSA. The CDR3 consists of 14 residues.

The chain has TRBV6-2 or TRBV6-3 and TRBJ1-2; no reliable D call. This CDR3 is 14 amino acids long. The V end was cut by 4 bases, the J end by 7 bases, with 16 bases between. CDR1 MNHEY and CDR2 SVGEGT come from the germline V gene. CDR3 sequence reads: CASSSTHPASGYTF. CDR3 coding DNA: TGTGCCAGCAGTTCCACACACCCCGCGAGTGGCTACACCTTC.

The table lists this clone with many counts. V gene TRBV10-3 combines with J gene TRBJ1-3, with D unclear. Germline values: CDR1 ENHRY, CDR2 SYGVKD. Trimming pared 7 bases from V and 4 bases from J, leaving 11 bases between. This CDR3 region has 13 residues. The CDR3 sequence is CAIKEAGGNTIYF. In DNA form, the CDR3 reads TGTGCCATCAAGGAGGCCGGGGGAAACACCATATATTTT.